This T cell receptor (beta chain) was recovered during a study of HIV-infected patients and healthy controls. Reverse transcription used about 500 ng RNA and constant-region primers for alpha and beta. Separate chain-specific third strand synthesis with multiplexing indices produced the alpha and beta libraries. The library got P5 and P7 elements plus a second index, then an approximately 25-cycle PCR. TCRdb processed the 5' RACE reads anew with MiXCR; each CDR3 protein has one entry. The sample records some 8,100 distinct CDR3 sequences, approximately 6.7% being singletons. Roughly three months, about 14 weeks, into antiretroviral therapy, follow-up blood was collected. No cell fractionation was done, so the repertoire covers all unsorted peripheral blood T cells. This clonotype came up many times. Being off target in a library aimed at alpha chains, this beta chain has a size of little meaning. CDR3 size: 16 residues. J was trimmed by 1 base and V by 2 bases; bases with no gene match: 6. The germline CDR1 and CDR2 sequences are SGHRS and YFSETQ.

Source: blood, taken during antiretroviral therapy. The gene calls are TRBV5-1 and TRBJ2-3; 8 bases line up with TRBD2. This TCR came from an adult with HIV infection. The chain's CDR3 is CASSFPIAGRTDTQYF. The CDR3 nucleotides read TGCGCCAGCAGCTTCCCCATAGCGGGACGCACAGATACGCAGTATTTT.